A selection of T cell receptor beta chains follows, all from one sample in a study of cytomegalovirus exposure and HLA in healthy donors. Clones were read by immunoSEQ multiplex PCR, and TCRdb kept only the in-frame ones, dropping some. Among roughly 100,000 clones, around 72% were seen once, and the ten largest hold less than 4.5%. Sequencing was done on a sample of PBMCs. The source of these receptors is a man in his forties in good health and CMV-seronegative. CDR3s include the opening cysteine and the closing phenylalanine or tryptophan. Fields, in order: clone size, V gene, J gene, D gene, CDR3 DNA, CDR3 protein. A D gene is named only where the DNA matches it firmly. Size values are once, few and many counts, or a class for expanded clones, and some rows have none.

-,TRBV10-3,TRBJ2-3,-,TGTGCCATCAGTGCGGGGTCAGATACGCAGTATTTT,CAISAGSDTQYF
-,TRBV5-1,TRBJ2-2,-,TGCGCCAGCAGATGGGCCCGGGAGCTGTTTTTT,CASRWARELFF
-,TRBV2,TRBJ1-2,-,TGTGCCAGCATTTACCGGGGGGGCGGCTATGGCTACACCTTC,CASIYRGGGYGYTF
-,TRBV2,TRBJ2-5,TRBD1,TGTGCCAGCAGGTTGACAGGGGGGGAGACCCAGTACTTC,CASRLTGGETQYF
few,TRBV4-2,TRBJ1-2,TRBD1,TGTGCCAGCAGCCTGACCGGGACAGCGAAAGGCTACACCTTC,CASSLTGTAKGYTF
once,TRBV4-1,TRBJ1-5,TRBD1,TGCGCCAGCAGCCAAGTCCCCGGGACAGCAACTAATCAGCCCCAGCATTTT,CASSQVPGTATNQPQHF
-,TRBV5-1,TRBJ2-5,-,TGCGCCAGCAGCTATGACTGGCGGGGAGAGACCCAGTACTTC,CASSYDWRGETQYF
-,TRBV14,TRBJ2-3,TRBD2,TGTGCCAGCAGCCGGACTAGCTTTTACACAGATACGCAGTATTTT,CASSRTSFYTDTQYF
-,TRBV27,TRBJ2-7,-,TGTGCCAGCAGTGCGACCGTCCAGGGTACCCACGAGCAGTACTTC,CASSATVQGTHEQYF
-,TRBV7-3,TRBJ2-1,TRBD2,TGTGCCAGCAGCTCAACCGGGACTAGCGATGAGCAGTTCTTC,CASSSTGTSDEQFF
few,TRBV5-1,TRBJ1-2,TRBD1,TGCGCCAGCAGCCAATGGACAGGAGTCAACTATGGCTACACCTTC,CASSQWTGVNYGYTF
-,TRBV4-3,TRBJ2-3,-,TGCGCCAGCAGCCAAGATCGTCTTGATACGCAGTATTTT,CASSQDRLDTQYF
-,TRBV7-9,TRBJ1-4,-,TGTGCCAGCAGCTTTCCCCAAAACGGGAAGGCGGATAATGAAAAACTGTTTTTT,CASSFPQNGKADNEKLFF
few,TRBV5-1,TRBJ2-4,TRBD1,TGCGCCAGCAGCCCGAACCCGGGACAGGGGGCCAAAAACATTCAGTACTTC,CASSPNPGQGAKNIQYF
-,TRBV2,TRBJ1-6,-,TGTGCCAGCACTGAACGGGACTATAATTCACCCCTCCACTTT,CASTERDYNSPLHF
once,TRBV7-2,TRBJ1-6,TRBD1,TGTGCCAGCAACGGACAGGGATGGAATTCACCCCTCCACTTT,CASNGQGWNSPLHF
few,TRBV19,TRBJ1-5,-,TGTGCCAGTCGGACAGATTTAAATCAGCCCCAGCATTTT,CASRTDLNQPQHF
-,TRBV5-4,TRBJ2-7,-,TGTGCCAGCAGCTTGGCTCGGGGTAACGAGCAGTACTTC,CASSLARGNEQYF
-,TRBV9,TRBJ2-1,TRBD1,TGTGCCAGCAGCCCGCCGGGACAGGGATTTTACAATGAGCAGTTCTTC,CASSPPGQGFYNEQFF
-,TRBV30,TRBJ1-6,-,TGTGCCTGGACTCGTCAGGGCGCCAGCTCCTATAATTCACCCCTCCACTTT,CAWTRQGASSYNSPLHF
once,TRBV5-1,TRBJ1-2,-,TGCGCCAGCAGCTCACAGGGAGACTATGGCTACACCTTC,CASSSQGDYGYTF
-,TRBV7-2,TRBJ2-7,-,TGTGCCAGCAGCTTTGAGGGTTTCTCCTACGAGCAGTACTTC,CASSFEGFSYEQYF
-,TRBV20-1,TRBJ2-1,-,TGCAGTGCTCGGTTTCTTGGTGAGCAGTTCTTC,CSARFLGEQFF
-,TRBV4-1,TRBJ1-1,-,TGCGCCAGCAGCCAAGACAGGGGCTGGAGTGAAGCTTTCTTT,CASSQDRGWSEAFF
once,TRBV2,TRBJ1-2,-,TGTGCCAGCATCCCTAGCAGCCGAAGTGGCTACACCTTC,CASIPSSRSGYTF
-,TRBV19,TRBJ1-5,-,TGTGCCAGTAGTCCCCCAAGGGGGAGGGTGAGCAATCAGCCCCAGCATTTT,CASSPPRGRVSNQPQHF
-,TRBV19,TRBJ1-4,-,-,CASSEFGWGTAIF
once,TRBV4-3,TRBJ2-7,TRBD1,TGCGCCAGCAGCTACGGGACAGAGAGCTCCTACGAGCAGTACTTC,CASSYGTESSYEQYF